This T cell receptor (beta chain) is from a study of shared clonotypes between healthy human individuals. Study-wide results and limits: Against clonotypes common to all four donors, non-shared ones had lower generation probabilities.

With 5 bases clipped from V and 8 bases from J, the junction kept 18 bases outside the gene matches. CDR1 is SEHNR and CDR2 is FQNEAQ in the germline V gene (reference sequence). This CDR3 has 17 amino acids. TCRdb's copy holds only in-frame clones and misses some; the assay was immunoSEQ multiplex PCR. The sample carries roughly 1,000,000 clones, more than 75% recorded once. Division of CD4+ cells produced a CD45RA+ naive subset and a CD45RA-negative memory subset. Remarks on this clone: No antigen is known for it.

The sequence was collected from a man aged 18-30 years in good health. Some clones in this sample may be carry-over from other donors' samples. Sequences were obtained from memory CD4+ T cells from PBMCs. Subset here: CD45RA-negative fraction. This rearrangement joins TRBV7-9 to TRBJ2-1, with 7 nucleotides matching TRBD2. CDR3 sequence (DNA): TGTGCCAGCAGCCCCCGTAGCTTGTGGGAGGGCCTATATGAGCAGTTCTTC. Translating gives CASSPRSLWEGLYEQFF.